This T cell receptor beta chain emerged from a study of blood T cell repertoires in COVID-19. For the study at large: PBMCs, B-cell-depleted T cells, or T cells provided the cDNA or gDNA that made up the material.

V was clipped by 8 bases and J by 0 bases; unmatched bases: 6. Looked up from germline, CDR1 is MNHEY and CDR2 is SVGAGI. The CDR3 spans 15 residues. In the original analysis: Researchers report that nucleated cell counts were estimated from reference gene primer amplification. The method was immunoSEQ multiplex PCR; TCRdb's version includes in-frame clones alone and lacks a portion of them. That table furnishes V, J and clone size, whereas the DNA furnished D and trimming. The data show roughly 250,000 clones, with more than 75% seen just once and approximately 2.4% held by the top ten. Residents of over 20 US areas, aged about 18 to 95 years, made up the participants. Donors were grouped by their self-reported clinical history.

This chain joins TRBV6-5 and TRBJ2-1; 8 bases map to TRBD2. This receptor was obtained from a middle-aged woman with acute COVID-19. The specimen sequenced was PBMCs or T cells enriched from blood (not recorded which). This CDR3 is CASYLGTSSYNEQFF. DNA for the CDR3: TGTGCCAGCTACCTCGGGACTAGCTCCTACAATGAGCAGTTCTTC.